This T cell receptor (beta chain) originates from a study of cytomegalovirus exposure and HLA in healthy donors. Study overall: Unique TCR beta sequences numbering about 100 million came from 190 million or so T cells in an earlier analysis. The Caucasian-associated ancestry cluster contained more than 75% of the roughly 390 genotyped donors.

Points on this clone: Its antigen is unidentified.

60 Vbeta and 13 Jbeta primers were used in PCR. TCRdb keeps only in-frame clones here, not all; method: immunoSEQ multiplex PCR. The data show roughly 200,000 clones, around nine tenths seen once. General study points: TRBV6-2, TRBV6-3 and some other V segments were excluded as indistinguishable. For most TCR beta V segments, an earlier analysis put the productive rate at about 87% or about 30% of the time.

Between the trimmed V and J ends, which lost 1 base and 4 bases, there was a span of 13 bases. This CDR3 region has 15 residues. Germline CDR1 and CDR2: SEHNR and FQNEAQ (reference sequence). The sequenced material came from PBMCs. The rearrangement uses TRBV7-9 and TRBJ2-5; weak D call: TRBD1 (6 bases). The receptor was derived from a woman between 18 and 29 years old in good health and CMV-seronegative. The CDR3 region is CASSLDQGSRETQYF. The CDR3 region has the DNA TGTGCCAGCAGCTTAGATCAGGGGAGCCGAGAGACCCAGTACTTC.